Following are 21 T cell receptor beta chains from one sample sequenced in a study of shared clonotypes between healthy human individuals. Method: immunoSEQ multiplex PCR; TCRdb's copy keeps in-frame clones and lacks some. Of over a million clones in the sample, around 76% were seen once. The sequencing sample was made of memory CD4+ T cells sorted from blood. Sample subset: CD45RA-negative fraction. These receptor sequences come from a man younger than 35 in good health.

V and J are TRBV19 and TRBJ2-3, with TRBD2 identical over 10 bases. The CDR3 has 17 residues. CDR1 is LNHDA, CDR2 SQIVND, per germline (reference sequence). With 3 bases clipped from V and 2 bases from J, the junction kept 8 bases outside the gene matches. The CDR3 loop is CASSIGRTSGFTDTQYF. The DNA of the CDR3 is TGTGCCAGTAGTATTGGCCGGACTAGCGGATTCACAGATACGCAGTATTTT.

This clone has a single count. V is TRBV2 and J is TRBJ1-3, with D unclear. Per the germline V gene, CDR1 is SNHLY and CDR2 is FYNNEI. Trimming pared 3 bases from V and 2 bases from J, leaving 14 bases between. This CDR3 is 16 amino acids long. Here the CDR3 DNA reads TGTGCCAGCAGTGACGCTGGGCAGAAAGCTGGAAACACCATATATTTT. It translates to CASSDAGQKAGNTIYF.

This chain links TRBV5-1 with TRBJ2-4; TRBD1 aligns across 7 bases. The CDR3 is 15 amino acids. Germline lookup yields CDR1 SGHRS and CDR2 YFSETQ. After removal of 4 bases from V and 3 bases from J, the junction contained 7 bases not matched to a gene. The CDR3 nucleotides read TGCGCCAGCAGCGCCGGGACAGTCAGCAAAAACATTCAGTACTTC. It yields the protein CASSAGTVSKNIQYF.

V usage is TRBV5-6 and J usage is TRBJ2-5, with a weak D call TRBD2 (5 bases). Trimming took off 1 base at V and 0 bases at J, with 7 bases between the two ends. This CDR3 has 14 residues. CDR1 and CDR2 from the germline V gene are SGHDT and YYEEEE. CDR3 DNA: TGTGCCAGCAGCTTGAGGACTGACCAAGAGACCCAGTACTTC. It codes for CASSLRTDQETQYF.

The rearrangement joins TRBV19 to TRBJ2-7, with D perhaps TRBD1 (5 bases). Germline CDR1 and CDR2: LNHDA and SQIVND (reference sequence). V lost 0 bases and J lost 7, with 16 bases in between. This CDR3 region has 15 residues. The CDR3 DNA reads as TGTGCCAGTAGTATAGATCGTTCCAGGGCCGGGGAGCAGTACTTC. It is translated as CASSIDRSRAGEQYF.

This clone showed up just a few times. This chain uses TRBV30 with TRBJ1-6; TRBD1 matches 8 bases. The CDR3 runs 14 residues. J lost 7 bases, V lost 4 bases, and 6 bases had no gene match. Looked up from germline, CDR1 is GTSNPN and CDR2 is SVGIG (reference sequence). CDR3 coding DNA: TGTGCCTGGACCGTGTACAGGGGGAATTCACCCCTCCACTTT. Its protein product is CAWTVYRGNSPLHF.

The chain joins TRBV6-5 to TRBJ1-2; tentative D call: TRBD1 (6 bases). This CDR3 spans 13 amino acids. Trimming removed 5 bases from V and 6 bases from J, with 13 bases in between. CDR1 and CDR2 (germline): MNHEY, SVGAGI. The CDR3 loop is CASSNRETDGYTF. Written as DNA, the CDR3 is TGTGCCAGCAGTAACAGGGAAACCGATGGCTACACCTTC.

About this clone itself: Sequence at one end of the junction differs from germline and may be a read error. This chain's CDR3 is CASSLHLF. DNA for the CDR3: TGCGCCAGCAGCTTGCACCTTTTC. V usage is TRBV5-1 and J usage is TRBJ2-7; D unresolved. CDR3 length: 8 residues. CDR1 SGHRS and CDR2 YFSETQ come from the germline V gene. The variable domain in full, with the rest retrieved from reference TRBV5-1 and TRBJ2-7, is KAGVTQTPRYLIKTRGQQVTLSCSPISGHRSVSWYQQTPGQGLQFLFEYFSETQRNKGNFPGRFSGRQFSNSRSEMNVSTLELGDSALYLCASSLHLFGPGTRLTVT.

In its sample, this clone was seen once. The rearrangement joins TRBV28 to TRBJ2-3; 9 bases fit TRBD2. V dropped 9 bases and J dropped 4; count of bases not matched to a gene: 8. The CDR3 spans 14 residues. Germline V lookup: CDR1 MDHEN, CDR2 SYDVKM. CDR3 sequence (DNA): TGTGCCAGTTACCGGGGCGGGGGGGCAGATACGCAGTATTTT. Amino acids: CASYRGGGADTQYF.

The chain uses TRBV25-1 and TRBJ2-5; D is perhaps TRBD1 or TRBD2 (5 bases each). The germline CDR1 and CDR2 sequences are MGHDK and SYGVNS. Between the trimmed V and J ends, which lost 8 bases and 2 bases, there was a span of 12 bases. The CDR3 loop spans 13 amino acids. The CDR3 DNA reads TGTGCCAGCCGGGGCGGCAGGCAAGAGACCCAGTACTTC. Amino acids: CASRGGRQETQYF.

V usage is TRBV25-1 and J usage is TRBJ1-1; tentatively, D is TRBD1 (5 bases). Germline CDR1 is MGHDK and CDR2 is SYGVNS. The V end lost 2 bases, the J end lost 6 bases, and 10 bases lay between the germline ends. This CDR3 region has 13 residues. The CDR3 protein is CASSEPGTAEAFF. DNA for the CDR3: TGTGCCAGCAGTGAACCCGGGACTGCTGAAGCTTTCTTT.

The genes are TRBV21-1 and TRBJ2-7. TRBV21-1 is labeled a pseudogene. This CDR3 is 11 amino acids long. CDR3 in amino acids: CASVVGVEQYF. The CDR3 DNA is TGTGCCAGCGTTGTGGGGGTCGAGCAGTACTTC.

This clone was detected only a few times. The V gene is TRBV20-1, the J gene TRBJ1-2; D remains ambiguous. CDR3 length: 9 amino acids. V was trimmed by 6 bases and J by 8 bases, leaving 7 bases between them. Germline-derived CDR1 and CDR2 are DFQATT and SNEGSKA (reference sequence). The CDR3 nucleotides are TGCAGTGCCACCGACGGCTACACCTTC. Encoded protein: CSATDGYTF.

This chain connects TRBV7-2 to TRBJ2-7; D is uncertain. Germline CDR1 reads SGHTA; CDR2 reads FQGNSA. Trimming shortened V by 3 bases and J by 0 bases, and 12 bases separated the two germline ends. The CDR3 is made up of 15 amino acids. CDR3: CASSFKADASYEQYF. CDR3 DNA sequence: TGTGCCAGCAGCTTTAAAGCAGATGCCTCCTACGAGCAGTACTTC. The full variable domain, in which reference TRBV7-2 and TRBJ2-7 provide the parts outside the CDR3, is GAGVSQSPSNKVTEKGKDVELRCDPISGHTALYWYRQSLGQGLEFLIYFQGNSAPDKSGLPSDRFSAERTGGSVSTLTIQRTQQEDSAVYLCASSFKADASYEQYFGPGTRLTVT.

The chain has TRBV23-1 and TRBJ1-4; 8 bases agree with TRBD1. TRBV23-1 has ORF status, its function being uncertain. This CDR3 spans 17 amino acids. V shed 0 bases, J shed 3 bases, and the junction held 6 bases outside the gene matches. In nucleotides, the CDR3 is TGCGCCAGCAGTCAATCAACAGGGGGTAAGGCTAATGAAAAACTGTTTTTT. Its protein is CASSQSTGGKANEKLFF.

CDR3 sequence: CASSSQGFDEQYF. In DNA, the CDR3 is TGTGCCAGCAGCTCTCAGGGGTTTGACGAGCAGTACTTC. The chain is built from TRBV7-6 and TRBJ2-7; possibly TRBD1 for D (6 bases). The CDR3 runs to 13 residues. The germline V gene has CDR1 SGHVS and CDR2 FNYEAQ. Trimming cost V 4 bases and J 5 bases, with 12 bases left between them.

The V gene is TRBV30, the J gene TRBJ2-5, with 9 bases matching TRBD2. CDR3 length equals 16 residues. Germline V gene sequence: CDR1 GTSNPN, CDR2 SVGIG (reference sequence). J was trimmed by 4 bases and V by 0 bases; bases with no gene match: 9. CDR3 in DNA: TGTGCCTGGAGTGTTGTAGCGGGGGCTAACTCAGAGACCCAGTACTTC. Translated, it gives CAWSVVAGANSETQYF.

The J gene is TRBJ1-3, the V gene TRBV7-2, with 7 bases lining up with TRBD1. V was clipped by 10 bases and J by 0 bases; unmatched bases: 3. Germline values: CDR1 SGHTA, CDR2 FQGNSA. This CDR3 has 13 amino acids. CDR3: CANRDSSGNTIYF. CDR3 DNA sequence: TGTGCCAACAGGGACAGCTCTGGAAACACCATATATTTT.

The CDR3 DNA is TGTGCCATCAGTGAGTCGAAGGGACAGAACACTGAAGCTTTCTTT. The encoded protein is CAISESKGQNTEAFF. The V and J genes are TRBV10-3 and TRBJ1-1; possibly TRBD1 for D (6 bases). Trimming stripped 0 bases from V and 1 base from J, with 9 bases between. Looked up from germline, CDR1 is ENHRY and CDR2 is SYGVKD. The CDR3 loop spans 15 amino acids.

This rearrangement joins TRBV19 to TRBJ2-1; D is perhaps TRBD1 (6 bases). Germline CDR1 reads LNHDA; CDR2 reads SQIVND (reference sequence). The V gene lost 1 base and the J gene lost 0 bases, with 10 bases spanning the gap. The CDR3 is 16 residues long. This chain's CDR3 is CASSIADSRSYNEQFF. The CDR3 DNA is TGTGCCAGTAGTATAGCGGACAGCCGCTCCTACAATGAGCAGTTCTTC. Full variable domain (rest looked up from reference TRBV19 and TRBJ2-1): DGGITQSPKYLFRKEGQNVTLSCEQNLNHDAMYWYRQDPGQGLRLIYYSQIVNDFQKGDIAEGYSVSREKKESFPLTVTSAQKNPTAFYLCASSIADSRSYNEQFFGPGTRLTVL.

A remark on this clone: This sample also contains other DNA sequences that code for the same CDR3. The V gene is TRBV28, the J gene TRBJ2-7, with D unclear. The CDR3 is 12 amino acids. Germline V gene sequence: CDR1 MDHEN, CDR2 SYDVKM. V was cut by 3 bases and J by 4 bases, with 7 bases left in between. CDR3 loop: CASSLLSYEQYF. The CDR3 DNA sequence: TGTGCCAGCAGTTTGCTCTCGTACGAGCAGTACTTC.